Below, 20 T cell receptor beta chains from the same sample are listed, as sequenced in a study of CD8 T cells in ankylosing spondylitis. Each CDR3 protein is one row after TCRdb ran MiXCR on the 5' RACE reads. The table records 27,000 or so distinct CDR3 sequences, over 7% of them present only once. The specimen was blood. These receptors came from a male donor with ankylosing spondylitis or in good health (not recorded which).

V and J are TRBV29-1 and TRBJ2-3; D remains unclear. Germline loops: CDR1 SQVTM, CDR2 ANQGSEA. The V end was cut by 5 bases, the J end by 6 bases, with 6 bases between. The CDR3 runs to 10 residues. The CDR3 DNA follows: TGCAGCGTTAACAAGGATACGCAGTATTTT. Translating it yields CSVNKDTQYF.

This clonotype was counted at least ten times. This sequence joins TRBV6-6 and TRBJ2-3, with 8 positions matching TRBD1. The V gene's germline CDR1 is MNHNY and CDR2 SVGAGI (reference sequence). The CDR3 loop spans 14 amino acids. V lost 5 bases, J lost 6 bases, and 7 bases stayed unmatched. CDR3 residues: CASSLQGVPDTQYF. The CDR3 DNA is TGTGCCAGCAGTCTACAGGGGGTCCCGGATACGCAGTATTTT.

The sample holds a few counts of this clonotype. The V call is TRBV6-2 or TRBV6-3, the J call TRBJ1-1; 9 bases agree with TRBD1. The CDR3 covers 14 residues. Germline-derived CDR1 and CDR2 are MNHEY and SVGEGT. The V and J ends lost 7 bases and 3 bases, in that order; junction bases with no gene match: 6. The CDR3 is CASTEDRGYTEAFF. As DNA, the CDR3 is TGTGCCAGCACCGAGGACAGGGGTTACACTGAAGCTTTCTTT.

The chain links TRBV20-1 to TRBJ2-1; TRBD2 aligns across 11 bases. The V gene end was trimmed by 5 bases and the J gene end by 4 bases; junction bases not matched to a gene: 4. Per the germline V gene, CDR1 is DFQATT and CDR2 is SNEGSKA (reference sequence). This CDR3 has 14 amino acids. The CDR3 coding sequence is TGCAGTGCTCCCGGGACTAGCGGATACAATGAGCAGTTCTTC. This gives the protein CSAPGTSGYNEQFF.

The chain has TRBV7-3 and TRBJ2-1; 11 positions agree with TRBD1. V shed 5 bases and J 8 bases; nucleotides not matched to a gene: 5. Looked up from germline, CDR1 is SGHTA and CDR2 is FQGTGA. CDR3 size: 14 residues. CDR3 protein: CASSVDRGRDEQFF. The CDR3, as DNA: TGTGCCAGCAGCGTGGACAGGGGGCGGGATGAGCAGTTCTTC.

A few counts support this clonotype. This chain links TRBV27 with TRBJ2-7, with D perhaps matching TRBD2 (7 bases). Between the trimmed V and J ends, which lost 6 bases and 4 bases, there was a span of 19 bases. Germline lookup yields CDR1 MNHEY and CDR2 SMNVEV (reference sequence). The CDR3 runs 15 residues. The CDR3 spells CASRPRGQGTYEQYF. DNA of the CDR3: TGTGCCAGCAGACCGCGGGGGCAGGGGACGTACGAGCAGTACTTC.

This rearrangement joins TRBV7-2 to TRBJ2-2; tentative D call: TRBD2 (5 bases). From germline, CDR1 is SGHTA and CDR2 FQGNSA. V lost 2 bases, J lost 7 bases, and 14 bases lay in between. The CDR3 extends over 15 amino acids. The CDR3 coding sequence is TGTGCCAGCAGCTTAACCGGGGAGCCCTTCGGGGAGCTGTTTTTT. It translates to CASSLTGEPFGELFF.

The rearrangement joins TRBV7-9 to TRBJ2-5; D unclear. V was cut by 6 bases and J by 4 bases, with 3 bases left in between. CDR1 SEHNR and CDR2 FQNEAQ come from the germline V gene (reference sequence). CDR3 length equals 10 residues. The CDR3 here is CASSTETQYF. Written as DNA, the CDR3 is TGTGCCAGCAGTACAGAGACCCAGTACTTC.

The chain combines TRBV6-2 or TRBV6-3 with TRBJ2-7; perhaps TRBD2 as D (6 bases). Germline V gene sequence: CDR1 MNHEY, CDR2 SVGEGT. Trimming pared 3 bases from V and 2 bases from J, leaving 11 bases between. CDR3 length: 14 amino acids. The CDR3 DNA reads TGTGCCAGCAGTTATAGGACGGGAGCCTACGAGCAGTACTTC. This sequence encodes CASSYRTGAYEQYF.

This clonotype was recorded many times. V and J are TRBV24-1 and TRBJ2-1; D ambiguous. V dropped 8 bases and J dropped 3 bases, with 10 bases sitting between them. The CDR3 runs 13 residues. The germline gives CDR1 KGHDR, CDR2 SFDVKD. CDR3 residues: CATMAQSYNEQFF. The CDR3 DNA reads TGTGCCACCATGGCCCAGAGCTACAATGAGCAGTTCTTC.

This clonotype was seen more than once but under ten times. The chain is built from TRBV12-3 or TRBV12-4 and TRBJ2-3; D ambiguous. CDR3 length: 12 residues. Trimming removed 4 bases at V and 2 bases at J, with 4 bases between. The CDR3 here is CASSYVTDTQYF. In nucleotides, the CDR3 is TGTGCCAGCAGTTACGTCACAGATACGCAGTATTTT.

This clonotype occurred many times. The gene calls are TRBV7-2 and TRBJ2-3; D may be TRBD1 or TRBD2 (5 bases each). In germline, CDR1 is SGHTA, CDR2 FQGNSA. CDR3 size: 16 residues. Trimming removed 2 bases from V and 4 bases from J, with 16 bases in between. CDR3 region: CASSLMARGFSDTQYF. The CDR3 region has the DNA TGTGCCAGCAGCTTAATGGCCCGGGGCTTTTCAGATACGCAGTATTTT.

This clonotype appeared many times. The CDR3 sequence: CASSQVHAGKGTQYF. As DNA, the CDR3 is TGTGCCAGCAGCCAAGTTCACGCGGGGAAGGGAACCCAGTACTTC. The rearrangement joins TRBV3-1 to TRBJ2-5; D may be TRBD2 (6 bases). V was pared by 1 base and J by 8 bases, with 17 bases between. There are 15 residues in the CDR3. Looked up from germline, CDR1 is LGHDT and CDR2 is YNNKEL (reference sequence).

The chain links TRBV7-9 to TRBJ2-3; D might be TRBD1 (6 bases). The CDR3 length is 14 residues. Trimming took off 0 bases at V and 5 bases at J, with 9 bases between the two ends. Germline V gene lookup returns CDR1 SEHNR and CDR2 FQNEAQ (reference sequence). CDR3 loop: CASSLAGAEDTQYF. CDR3 nucleotide sequence: TGTGCCAGCAGCTTAGCGGGGGCGGAAGATACGCAGTATTTT.

This clonotype turned up a few times. The chain recombines TRBV27 with TRBJ1-4, with 9 bases lining up with TRBD1. The CDR3 runs to 17 residues. V lost 3 bases to trimming and J lost 7 bases; unmatched junction nucleotides: 12. CDR1 and CDR2 from the germline V gene are MNHEY and SMNVEV (reference sequence). The CDR3 coding sequence is TGTGCCAGCAGTTTGTCCCGGGACAGGGATCGAGGTGAAAAACTGTTTTTT. Residues: CASSLSRDRDRGEKLFF. The whole variable domain, filled in from reference TRBV27 and TRBJ1-4, reads EAQVTQNPRYLITVTGKKLTVTCSQNMNHEYMSWYRQDPGLGLRQIYYSMNVEVTDKGDVPEGYKVSRKEKRNFPLILESPSPNQTSLYFCASSLSRDRDRGEKLFFGSGTQLSVL.

This clonotype came up many times. The V and J genes are TRBV4-2 and TRBJ2-1; either TRBD1 or TRBD2 may supply D (6 bases each). The CDR3 runs to 16 residues. Looked up from germline, CDR1 is LGHNA and CDR2 is YNFKEQ. V shed 2 bases and J shed 7 bases, with 18 bases lying between them. This CDR3 is CASSQLLGGGRNEQFF. Here the CDR3 DNA reads TGTGCCAGCAGCCAACTTTTAGGGGGAGGACGGAATGAGCAGTTCTTC.

V usage is TRBV28 and J usage is TRBJ1-4; the D gene is possibly TRBD1 (5 bases). In germline, CDR1 is MDHEN, CDR2 SYDVKM. There are 16 residues in the CDR3. Deletions cut 4 bases from V and 7 bases from J, with 19 bases between. CDR3 protein: CASSSPNDRTVEKLFF. The CDR3 DNA sequence: TGTGCCAGCAGTTCTCCGAATGACAGAACGGTTGAAAAACTGTTTTTT. The variable domain in full, with the rest retrieved from reference TRBV28 and TRBJ1-4, is DVKVTQSSRYLVKRTGEKVFLECVQDMDHENMFWYRQDPGLGLRLIYFSYDVKMKEKGDIPEGYSVSREKKERFSLILESASTNQTSMYLCASSSPNDRTVEKLFFGSGTQLSVL.

CDR3 in amino acids: CSGSPKRANTGELFF. The CDR3 DNA reads TGCAGTGGTAGTCCCAAGCGGGCGAACACCGGGGAGCTGTTTTTT. The gene calls are TRBV20-1 and TRBJ2-2; TRBD2 might be the D (6 bases). This CDR3 spans 15 amino acids. Looked up from germline, CDR1 is DFQATT and CDR2 is SNEGSKA (reference sequence). Deletions cut 7 bases from V and 0 bases from J, with 15 bases between.

V is TRBV15 and J is TRBJ2-2; D unclear. There are 15 residues in the CDR3. Between the trimmed V and J ends, which lost 3 bases and 3 bases, there was a span of 11 bases. Germline V CDR1 and CDR2: LNHNV, YYDKDF (reference sequence). CDR3 region: CATSRPELDTGELFF. The CDR3 DNA reads TGTGCCACCAGCAGGCCAGAACTGGACACCGGGGAGCTGTTTTTT.

V is TRBV28 and J is TRBJ2-7; D remains ambiguous. The CDR3 spans 14 residues. The germline V and J ends were trimmed by 3 bases and 0 bases, with 9 bases remaining between them. From germline, CDR1 is MDHEN and CDR2 SYDVKM. The CDR3 is CASSFSGSSYEQYF. The CDR3 DNA sequence: TGTGCCAGCAGTTTTTCCGGTAGCTCCTACGAGCAGTACTTC.